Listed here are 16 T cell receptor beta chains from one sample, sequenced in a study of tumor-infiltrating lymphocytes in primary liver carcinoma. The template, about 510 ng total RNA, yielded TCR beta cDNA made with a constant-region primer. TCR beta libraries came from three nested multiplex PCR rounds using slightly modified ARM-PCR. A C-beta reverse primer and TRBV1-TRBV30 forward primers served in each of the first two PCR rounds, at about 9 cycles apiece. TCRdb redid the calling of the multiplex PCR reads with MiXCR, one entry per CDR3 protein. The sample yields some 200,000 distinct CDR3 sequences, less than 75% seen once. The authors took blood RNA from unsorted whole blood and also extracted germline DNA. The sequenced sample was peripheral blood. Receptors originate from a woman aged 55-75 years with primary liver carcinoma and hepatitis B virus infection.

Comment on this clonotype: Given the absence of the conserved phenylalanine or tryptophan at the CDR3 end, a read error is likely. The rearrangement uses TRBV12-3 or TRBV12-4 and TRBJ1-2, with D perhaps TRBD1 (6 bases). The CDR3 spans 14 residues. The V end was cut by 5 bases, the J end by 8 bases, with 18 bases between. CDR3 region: CASSIRQDGEGYTL. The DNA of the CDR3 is TGTGCCAGCAGTATTCGACAGGATGGAGAGGGCTACACCCTC.

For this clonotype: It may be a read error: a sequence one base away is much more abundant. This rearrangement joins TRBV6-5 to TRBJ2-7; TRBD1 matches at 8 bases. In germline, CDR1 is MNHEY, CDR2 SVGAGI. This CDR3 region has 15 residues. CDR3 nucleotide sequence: TGTGCCGGCAGTTACAGGACAGGGAAAGCCTACGAGCAGTACTTC. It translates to CAGSYRTGKAYEQYF.

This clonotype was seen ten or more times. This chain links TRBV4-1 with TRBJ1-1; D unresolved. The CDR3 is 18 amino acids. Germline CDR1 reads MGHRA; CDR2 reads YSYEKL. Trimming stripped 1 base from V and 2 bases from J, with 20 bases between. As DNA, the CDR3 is TGCGCCAGCAGCCAAGGCTCCACGGTTGGGATTCGAAACACTGAAGCTTTCTTT. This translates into CASSQGSTVGIRNTEAFF.

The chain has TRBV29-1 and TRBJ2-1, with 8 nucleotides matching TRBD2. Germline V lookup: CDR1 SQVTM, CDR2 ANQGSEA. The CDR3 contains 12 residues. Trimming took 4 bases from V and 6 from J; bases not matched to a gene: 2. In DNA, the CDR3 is TGCAGCGTTGGGGCGGGGGGCAATGAGCAGTTCTTC. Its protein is CSVGAGGNEQFF.

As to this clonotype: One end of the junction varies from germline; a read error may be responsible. CDR3 DNA sequence: TGTGGCATCAGTGCCGGACAGACCGGGGGCGGCTACACCTTC. This encodes CGISAGQTGGGYTF. V is TRBV10-3 and J is TRBJ1-2; perhaps TRBD1 as D (6 bases). The CDR3 covers 14 residues. In germline, CDR1 is ENHRY, CDR2 SYGVKD.

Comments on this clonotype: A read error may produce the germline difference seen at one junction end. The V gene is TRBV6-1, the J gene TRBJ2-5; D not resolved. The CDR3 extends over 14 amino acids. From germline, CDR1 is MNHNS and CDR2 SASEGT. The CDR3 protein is CASSDSGPVETQHF. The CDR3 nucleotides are TGTGCCAGCAGTGATTCAGGCCCAGTCGAGACCCAGCACTTC.

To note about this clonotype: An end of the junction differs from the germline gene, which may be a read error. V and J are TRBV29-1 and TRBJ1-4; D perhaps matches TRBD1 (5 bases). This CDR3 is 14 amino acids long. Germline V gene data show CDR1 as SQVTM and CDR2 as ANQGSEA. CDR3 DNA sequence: TGTAGCGTTGTAGGAGTTGCGGGGGATGAAAATCTGTTTTTT. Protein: CSVVGVAGDENLFF.

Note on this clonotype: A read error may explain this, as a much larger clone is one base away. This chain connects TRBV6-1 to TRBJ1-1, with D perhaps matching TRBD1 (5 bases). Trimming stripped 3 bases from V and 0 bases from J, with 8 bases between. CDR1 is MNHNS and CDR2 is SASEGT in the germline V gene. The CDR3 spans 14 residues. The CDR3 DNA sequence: TGTGCCAGCAGTGACCGGGGGTTGAACACTGAAGCTTTCTTT. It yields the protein CASSDRGLNTEAFF.

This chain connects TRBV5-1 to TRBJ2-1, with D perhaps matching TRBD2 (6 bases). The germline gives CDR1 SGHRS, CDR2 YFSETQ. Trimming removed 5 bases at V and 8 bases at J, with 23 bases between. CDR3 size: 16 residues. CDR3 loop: CASREADYFRSDEQFF. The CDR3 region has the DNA TGCGCCAGCAGGGAGGCGGACTACTTCCGTAGCGATGAGCAGTTCTTC.

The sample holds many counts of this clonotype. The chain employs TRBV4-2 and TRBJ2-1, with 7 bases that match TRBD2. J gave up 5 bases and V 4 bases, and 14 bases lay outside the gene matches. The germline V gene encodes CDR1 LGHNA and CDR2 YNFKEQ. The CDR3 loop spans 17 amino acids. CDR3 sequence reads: CASSLFSGLAVNNEQFF. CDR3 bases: TGTGCCAGCAGCCTATTTTCTGGCCTAGCGGTAAACAATGAGCAGTTCTTC.

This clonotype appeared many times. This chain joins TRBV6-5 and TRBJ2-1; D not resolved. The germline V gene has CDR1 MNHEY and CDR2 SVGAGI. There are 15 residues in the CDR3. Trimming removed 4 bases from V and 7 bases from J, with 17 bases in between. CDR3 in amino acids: CASSSSVQQHNEQFF. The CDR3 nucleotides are TGTGCCAGCAGTTCCTCGGTGCAGCAGCATAATGAGCAGTTCTTC.

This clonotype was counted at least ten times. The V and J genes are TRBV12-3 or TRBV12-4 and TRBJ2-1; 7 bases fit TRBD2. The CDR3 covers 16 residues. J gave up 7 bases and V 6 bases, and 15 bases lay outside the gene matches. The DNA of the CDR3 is TGTGCCAGCAGCACTCATGGGGCGGGAGCGGGAAATGAGCAGTTCTTC. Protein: CASSTHGAGAGNEQFF.

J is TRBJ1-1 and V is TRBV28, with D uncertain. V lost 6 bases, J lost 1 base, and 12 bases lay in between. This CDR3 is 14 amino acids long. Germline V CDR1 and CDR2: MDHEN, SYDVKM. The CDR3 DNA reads TGTGCCAGCAGGAAGACATATTCGAACACTGAAGCTTTCTTT. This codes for CASRKTYSNTEAFF.

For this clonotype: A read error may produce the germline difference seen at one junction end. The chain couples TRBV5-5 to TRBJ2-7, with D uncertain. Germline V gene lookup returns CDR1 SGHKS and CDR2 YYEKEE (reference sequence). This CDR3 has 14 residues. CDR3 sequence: CASSYGESSYEQYF. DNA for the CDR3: TGTGCTAGCAGCTACGGAGAGAGCTCCTACGAGCAGTATTTC.

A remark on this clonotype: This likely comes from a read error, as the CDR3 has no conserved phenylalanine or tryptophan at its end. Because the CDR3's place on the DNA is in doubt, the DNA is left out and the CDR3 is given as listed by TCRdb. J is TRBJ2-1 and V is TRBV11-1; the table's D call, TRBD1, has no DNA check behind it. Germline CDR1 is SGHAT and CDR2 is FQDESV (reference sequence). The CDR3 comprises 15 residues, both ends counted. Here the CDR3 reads CASSRRQPTINEQLL.

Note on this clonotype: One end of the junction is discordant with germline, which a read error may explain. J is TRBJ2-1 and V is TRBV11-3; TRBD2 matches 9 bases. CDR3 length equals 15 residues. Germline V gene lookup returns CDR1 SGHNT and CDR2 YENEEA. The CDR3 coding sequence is TGTGCCATCGGAGGGCGCGGGAGGGGGTACAATGAGCAATTCTTC. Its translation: CAIGGRGRGYNEQFF.